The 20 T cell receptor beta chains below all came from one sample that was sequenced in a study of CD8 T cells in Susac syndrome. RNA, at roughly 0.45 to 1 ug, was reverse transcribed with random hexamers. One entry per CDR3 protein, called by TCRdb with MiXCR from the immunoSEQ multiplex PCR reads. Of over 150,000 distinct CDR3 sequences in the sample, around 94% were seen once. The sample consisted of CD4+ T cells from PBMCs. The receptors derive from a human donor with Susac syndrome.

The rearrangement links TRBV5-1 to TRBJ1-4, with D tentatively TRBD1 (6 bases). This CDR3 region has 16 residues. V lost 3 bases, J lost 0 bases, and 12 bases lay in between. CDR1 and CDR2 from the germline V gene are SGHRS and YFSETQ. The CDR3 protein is CASSSQGSTTNEKLFF. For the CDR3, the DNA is TGCGCCAGCAGCTCACAGGGTTCGACAACTAATGAAAAACTGTTTTTT.

In DNA form, the CDR3 reads TGCAGCGTAGATGACAGGTCTGGAAACACCATATATTTT. Protein sequence: CSVDDRSGNTIYF. V and J are TRBV29-1 and TRBJ1-3; possibly TRBD1 for D (6 bases). With 6 bases removed from V and 1 base from J, the gap between germline ends came to 10 bases. Germline assignment: CDR1 SQVTM and CDR2 ANQGSEA. This CDR3 comprises 13 residues.

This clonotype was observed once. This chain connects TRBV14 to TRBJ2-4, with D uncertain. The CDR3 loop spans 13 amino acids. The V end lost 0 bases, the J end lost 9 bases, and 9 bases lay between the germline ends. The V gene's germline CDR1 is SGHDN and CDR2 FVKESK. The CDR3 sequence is CASSQEQRGIQYF. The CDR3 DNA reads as TGTGCCAGCAGCCAAGAACAGCGTGGCATTCAGTACTTC. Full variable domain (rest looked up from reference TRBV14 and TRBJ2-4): EAGVTQFPSHSVIEKGQTVTLRCDPISGHDNLYWYRRVMGKEIKFLLHFVKESKQDESGMPNNRFLAERTGGTYSTLKVQPAELEDSGVYFCASSQEQRGIQYFGAGTRLSVL.

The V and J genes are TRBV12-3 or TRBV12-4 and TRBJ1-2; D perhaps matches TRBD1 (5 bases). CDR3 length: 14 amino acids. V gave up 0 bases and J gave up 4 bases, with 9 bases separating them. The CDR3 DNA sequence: TGTGCCAGCAGTTTAGCGGGGACTGTCTATGGCTACACCTTC. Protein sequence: CASSLAGTVYGYTF.

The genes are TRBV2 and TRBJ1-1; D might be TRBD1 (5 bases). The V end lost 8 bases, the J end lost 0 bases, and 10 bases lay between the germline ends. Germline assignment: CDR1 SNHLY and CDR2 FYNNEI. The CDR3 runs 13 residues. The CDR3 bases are TGTGCCAGCGGCCGGGACGTGAACACTGAAGCTTTCTTT. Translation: CASGRDVNTEAFF.

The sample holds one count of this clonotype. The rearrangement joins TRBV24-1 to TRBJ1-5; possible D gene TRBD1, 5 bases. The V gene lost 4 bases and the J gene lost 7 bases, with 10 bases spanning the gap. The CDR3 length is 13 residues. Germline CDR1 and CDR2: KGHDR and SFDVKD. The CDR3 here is CATSEIGDQPQHF. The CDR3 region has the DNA TGTGCCACCAGTGAAATCGGGGACCAGCCCCAGCATTTT.

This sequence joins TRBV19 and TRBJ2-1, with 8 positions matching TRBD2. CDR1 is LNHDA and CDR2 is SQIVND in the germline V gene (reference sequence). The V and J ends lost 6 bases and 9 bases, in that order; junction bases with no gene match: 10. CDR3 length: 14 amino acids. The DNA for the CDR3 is TGTGCCAGTAGCATTAGCGGGAATGGGATTGAGCAGTTCTTC. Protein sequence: CASSISGNGIEQFF.

The CDR3 loop is CASGTLSTDTQYF. The DNA of the CDR3 is TGTGCCAGCGGCACACTAAGCACAGATACGCAGTATTTT. This chain joins TRBV9 and TRBJ2-3; D remains unclear. The CDR3 covers 13 residues. V lost 7 bases, J lost 0 bases, and 9 bases lay in between. Germline values: CDR1 SGDLS, CDR2 YYNGEE.

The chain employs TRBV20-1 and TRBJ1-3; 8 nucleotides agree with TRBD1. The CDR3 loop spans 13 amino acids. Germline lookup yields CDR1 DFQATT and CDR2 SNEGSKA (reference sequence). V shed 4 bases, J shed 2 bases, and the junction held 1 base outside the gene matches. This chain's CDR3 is CSATQGAGNTIYF. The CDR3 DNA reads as TGCAGTGCTACACAGGGGGCTGGAAACACCATATATTTT.

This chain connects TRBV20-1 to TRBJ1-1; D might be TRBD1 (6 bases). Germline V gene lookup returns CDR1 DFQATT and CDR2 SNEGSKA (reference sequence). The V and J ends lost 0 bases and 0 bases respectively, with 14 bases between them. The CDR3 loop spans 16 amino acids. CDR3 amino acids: CSARDSFWGLNTEAFF. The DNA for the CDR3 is TGCAGTGCTAGAGATAGTTTTTGGGGGCTGAACACTGAAGCTTTCTTT.

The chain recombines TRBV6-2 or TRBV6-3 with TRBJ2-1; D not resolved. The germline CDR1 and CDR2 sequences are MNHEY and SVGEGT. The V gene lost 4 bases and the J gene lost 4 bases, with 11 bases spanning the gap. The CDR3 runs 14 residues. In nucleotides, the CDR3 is TGTGCCAGCAGTTTACCGACCCTATACAATGAGCAGTTCTTC. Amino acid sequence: CASSLPTLYNEQFF.

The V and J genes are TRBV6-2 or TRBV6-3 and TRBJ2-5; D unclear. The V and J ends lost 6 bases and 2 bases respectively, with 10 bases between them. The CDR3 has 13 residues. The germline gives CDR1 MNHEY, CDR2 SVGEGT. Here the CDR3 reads CASSTFLQETQYF. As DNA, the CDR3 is TGTGCCAGCAGCACCTTTCTGCAAGAGACCCAGTACTTC.

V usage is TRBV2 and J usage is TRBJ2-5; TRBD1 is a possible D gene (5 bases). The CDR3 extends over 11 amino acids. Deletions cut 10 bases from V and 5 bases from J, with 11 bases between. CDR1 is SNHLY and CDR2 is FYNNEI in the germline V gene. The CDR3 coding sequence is TGTGCCAACTCGGCAGGGGAGACCCAGTACTTC. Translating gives CANSAGETQYF.

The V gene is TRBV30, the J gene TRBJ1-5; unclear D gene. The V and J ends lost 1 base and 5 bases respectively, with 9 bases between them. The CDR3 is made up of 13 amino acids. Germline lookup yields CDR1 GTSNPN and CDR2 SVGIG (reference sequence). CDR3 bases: TGTGCCTGGAGTGCTTCAATTGATCAGCCCCAGCATTTT. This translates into CAWSASIDQPQHF.

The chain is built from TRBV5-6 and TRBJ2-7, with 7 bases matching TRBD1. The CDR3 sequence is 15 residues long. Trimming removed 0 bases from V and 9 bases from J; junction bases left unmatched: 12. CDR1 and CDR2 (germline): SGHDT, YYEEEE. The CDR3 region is CASSLVAGDSDWQYF. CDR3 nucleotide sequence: TGTGCCAGCAGCTTGGTGGCCGGGGACAGTGATTGGCAGTACTTC.

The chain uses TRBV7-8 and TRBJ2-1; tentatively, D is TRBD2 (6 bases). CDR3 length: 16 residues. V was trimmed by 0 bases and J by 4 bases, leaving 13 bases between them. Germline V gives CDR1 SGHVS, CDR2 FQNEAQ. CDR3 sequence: CASSLASGLRYNEQFF. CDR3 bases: TGTGCCAGCAGCTTAGCGTCGGGACTCCGTTACAATGAGCAGTTCTTC.

The CDR3 loop is CASSLQGLSSGNTIYF. CDR3 coding DNA: TGTGCCAGCAGTTTACAAGGATTGAGCTCTGGAAACACCATATATTTT. V is TRBV28 and J is TRBJ1-3; no clear D. CDR3 length equals 16 residues. Germline V gives CDR1 MDHEN, CDR2 SYDVKM. V lost 2 bases, J lost 0 bases, and 11 bases lay in between.

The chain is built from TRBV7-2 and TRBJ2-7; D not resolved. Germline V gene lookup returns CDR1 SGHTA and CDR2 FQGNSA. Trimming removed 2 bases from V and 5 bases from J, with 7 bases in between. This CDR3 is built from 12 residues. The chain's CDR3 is CASSLNRDEQYF. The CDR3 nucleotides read TGTGCCAGCAGCTTAAACCGGGACGAGCAGTACTTC.

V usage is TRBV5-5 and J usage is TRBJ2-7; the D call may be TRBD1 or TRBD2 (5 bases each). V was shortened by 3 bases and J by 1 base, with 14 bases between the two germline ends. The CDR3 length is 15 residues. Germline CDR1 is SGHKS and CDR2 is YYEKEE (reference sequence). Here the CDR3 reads CASSWDRSVSYEQYF. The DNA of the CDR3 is TGTGCCAGCAGCTGGGACCGTTCGGTGTCCTACGAGCAGTACTTC.

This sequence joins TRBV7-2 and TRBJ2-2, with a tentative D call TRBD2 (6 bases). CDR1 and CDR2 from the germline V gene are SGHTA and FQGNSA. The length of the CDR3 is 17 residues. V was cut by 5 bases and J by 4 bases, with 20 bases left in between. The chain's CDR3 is CASSGQTSPAITGELFF. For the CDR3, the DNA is TGTGCCAGCAGCGGCCAGACTAGTCCGGCAATCACCGGGGAGCTGTTTTTT.